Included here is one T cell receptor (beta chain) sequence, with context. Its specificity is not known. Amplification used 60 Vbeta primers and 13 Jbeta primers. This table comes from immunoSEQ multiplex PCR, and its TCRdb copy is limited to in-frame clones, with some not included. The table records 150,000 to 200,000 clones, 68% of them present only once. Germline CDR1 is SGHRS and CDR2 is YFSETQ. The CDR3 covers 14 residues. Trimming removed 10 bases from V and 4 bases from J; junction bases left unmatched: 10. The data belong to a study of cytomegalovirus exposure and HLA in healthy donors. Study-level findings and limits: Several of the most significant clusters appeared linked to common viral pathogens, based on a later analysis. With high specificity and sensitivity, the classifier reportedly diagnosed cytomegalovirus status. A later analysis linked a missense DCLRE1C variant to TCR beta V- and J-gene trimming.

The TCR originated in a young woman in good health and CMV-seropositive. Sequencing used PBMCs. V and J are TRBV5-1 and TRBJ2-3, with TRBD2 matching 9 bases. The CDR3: CAGSPSGEADTQYF. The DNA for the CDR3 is TGCGCCGGCTCACCTAGCGGGGAGGCAGATACGCAGTATTTT.